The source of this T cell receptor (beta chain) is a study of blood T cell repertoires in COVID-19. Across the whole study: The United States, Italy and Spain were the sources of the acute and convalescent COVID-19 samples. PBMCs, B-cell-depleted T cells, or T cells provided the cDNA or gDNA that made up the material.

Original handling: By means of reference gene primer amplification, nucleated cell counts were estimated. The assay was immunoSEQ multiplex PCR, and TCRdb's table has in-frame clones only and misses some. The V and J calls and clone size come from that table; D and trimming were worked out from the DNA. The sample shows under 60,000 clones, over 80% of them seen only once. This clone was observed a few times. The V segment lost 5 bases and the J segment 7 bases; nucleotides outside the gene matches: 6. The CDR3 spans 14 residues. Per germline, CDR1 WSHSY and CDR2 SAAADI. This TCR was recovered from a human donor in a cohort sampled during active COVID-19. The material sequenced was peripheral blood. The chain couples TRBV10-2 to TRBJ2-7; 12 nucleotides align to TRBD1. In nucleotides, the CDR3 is TGCGCCAGCAGTCGGGGACAGGGGGCGATTGAGCAGTACTTC. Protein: CASSRGQGAIEQYF.